The clone carrying this T cell receptor beta chain appeared once. Antigen unknown. This may come from a read error, since a much larger clone is one base off. The CDR3 extends over 15 amino acids. V lost 4 bases, J lost 3 bases, and 16 bases lay in between. Germline CDR1 is LNHDA and CDR2 is SQIVND (reference sequence). Synthesis of cDNA was performed by 5'RACE using 10-nucleotide random UMIs. TCRdb reprocessed the 5' RACE reads with MiXCR, giving one entry per CDR3 protein. The sample gives approximately 50,000 distinct CDR3 sequences, 10% of which show up once; approximately 5% is in the top ten. The data derive from a study of neurological immune-mediated disorders. Findings and caveats of the study: The highest TCR clonal expansion occurred in HTLV-1-associated myelopathy; multiple sclerosis fell below healthy controls.

The chain carries TRBV19 and TRBJ2-7, with D possibly TRBD2 on 5 matching bases. The sample was PBMCs. The source of this sequence is a man aged 65-85 years with HTLV-1-associated myelopathy (HAM/TSP). CDR3 region: CASSKRRQVVYEQYF. As DNA, the CDR3 is TGTGCCAGTAGTAAGCGGCGGCAGGTTGTCTACGAGCAGTACTTC.